This T cell receptor beta chain originates from a study of molecular identifiers for immune sequencing clone quantification. Regarding the study as a whole: Clonotypes topping 20 RNA copies carried over 99% of effector molecules but under 1% of naive ones.

MiXCR, run by TCRdb on the PCR reads, gives a single entry per CDR3 protein. Of some 580,000 distinct CDR3 sequences in the sample, about 25% were seen once. In the case of this clonotype: Its target is not known.

The CDR3 is 13 residues long. Per germline, CDR1 SGHDN and CDR2 FVKESK. V was clipped by 3 bases and J by 6 bases, with 9 bases between them. Sorting defined naive CD8 T cells as CD8+CD4-CCR7+CD45RA+. The sequence came from a human donor in good health. Some libraries in this study had Jurkat cell RNA spiked in. The sequencing sample was made of naive CD8+ T cells from blood, with Jurkat cell RNA spiked in. Subset reported: FACS-sorted CD8+CD4-CCR7+CD45RA+ naive T cells. V is TRBV14 and J is TRBJ2-1; D is possibly TRBD2 (5 bases). CDR3 sequence (DNA): TGTGCCAGCAGCCACCGGGATTCCAATGAGCAGTTCTTC. This translates into CASSHRDSNEQFF.